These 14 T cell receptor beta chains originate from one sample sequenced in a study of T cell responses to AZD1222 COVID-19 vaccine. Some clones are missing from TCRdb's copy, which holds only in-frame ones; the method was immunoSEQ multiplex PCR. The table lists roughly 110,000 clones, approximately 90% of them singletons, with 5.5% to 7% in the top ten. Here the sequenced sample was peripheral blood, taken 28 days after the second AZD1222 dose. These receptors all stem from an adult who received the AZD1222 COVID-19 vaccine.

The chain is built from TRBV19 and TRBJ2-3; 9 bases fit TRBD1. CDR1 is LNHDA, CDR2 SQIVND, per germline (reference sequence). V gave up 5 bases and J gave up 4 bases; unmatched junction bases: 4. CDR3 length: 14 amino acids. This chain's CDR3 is CASSPDRGADTQYF. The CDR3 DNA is TGTGCCAGTAGTCCCGACAGGGGGGCAGATACGCAGTATTTT.

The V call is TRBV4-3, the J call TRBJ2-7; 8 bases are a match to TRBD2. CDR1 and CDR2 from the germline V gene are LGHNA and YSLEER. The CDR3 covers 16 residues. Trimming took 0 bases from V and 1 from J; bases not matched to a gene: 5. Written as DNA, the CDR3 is TGCGCCAGCAGCCAAGACCCAGCGGGAGAGTCCTACGAGCAGTACTTC. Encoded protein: CASSQDPAGESYEQYF.

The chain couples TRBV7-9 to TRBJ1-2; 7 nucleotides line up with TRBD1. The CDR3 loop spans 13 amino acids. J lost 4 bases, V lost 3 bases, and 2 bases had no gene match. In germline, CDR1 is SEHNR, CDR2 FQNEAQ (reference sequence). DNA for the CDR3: TGTGCCAGCAGCTTCGGGACAGTCTATGGCTACACCTTC. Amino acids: CASSFGTVYGYTF.

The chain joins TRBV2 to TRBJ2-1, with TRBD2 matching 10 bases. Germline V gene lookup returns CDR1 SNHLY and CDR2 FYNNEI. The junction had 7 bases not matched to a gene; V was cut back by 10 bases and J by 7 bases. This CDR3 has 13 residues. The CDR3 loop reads CATQRGGVNEQFF. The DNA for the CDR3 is TGTGCCACACAGCGGGGGGGCGTAAATGAGCAGTTCTTC.

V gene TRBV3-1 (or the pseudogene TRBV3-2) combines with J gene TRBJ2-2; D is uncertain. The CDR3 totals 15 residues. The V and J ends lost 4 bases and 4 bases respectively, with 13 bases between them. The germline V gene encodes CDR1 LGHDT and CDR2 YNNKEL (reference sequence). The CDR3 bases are TGTGCCAGCAGCCTTCAACCGGGCCCCACCGGGGAGCTGTTTTTT. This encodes CASSLQPGPTGELFF.

CDR3 region: CAISALAGEDTQYF. In nucleotides, the CDR3 is TGTGCCATCAGTGCACTAGCGGGGGAAGATACGCAGTATTTT. The gene calls are TRBV10-3 and TRBJ2-3; 11 bases are a match to TRBD2. The CDR3 has 14 residues. The V gene's germline CDR1 is ENHRY and CDR2 SYGVKD. V lost 4 bases and J lost 5; bases outside the gene matches: 2.

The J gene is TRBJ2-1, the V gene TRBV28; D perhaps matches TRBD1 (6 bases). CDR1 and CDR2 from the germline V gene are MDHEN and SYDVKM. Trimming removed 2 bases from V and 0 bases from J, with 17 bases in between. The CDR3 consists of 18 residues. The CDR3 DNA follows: TGTGCCAGCAGTTTAGCGTACTACAGGGTCCTCTCCTACAATGAGCAGTTCTTC. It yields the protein CASSLAYYRVLSYNEQFF.

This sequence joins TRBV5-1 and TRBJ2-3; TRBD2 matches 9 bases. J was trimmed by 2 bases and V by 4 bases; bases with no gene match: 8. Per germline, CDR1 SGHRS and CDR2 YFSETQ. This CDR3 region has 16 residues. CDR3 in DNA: TGCGCCAGCAGCCCCCGAGCGGGGGGCCCCACAGATACGCAGTATTTT. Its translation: CASSPRAGGPTDTQYF.

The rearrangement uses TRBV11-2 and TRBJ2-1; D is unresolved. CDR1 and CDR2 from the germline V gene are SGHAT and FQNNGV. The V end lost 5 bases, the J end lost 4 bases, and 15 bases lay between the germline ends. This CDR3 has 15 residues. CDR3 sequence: CASSTQMGPYNEQFF. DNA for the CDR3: TGTGCCAGCAGCACTCAAATGGGCCCATACAATGAGCAGTTCTTC. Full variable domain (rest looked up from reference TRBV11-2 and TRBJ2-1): EAGVAQSPRYKIIEKRQSVAFWCNPISGHATLYWYQQILGQGPKLLIQFQNNGVVDDSQLPKDRFSAERLKGVDSTLKIQPAKLEDSAVYLCASSTQMGPYNEQFFGPGTRLTVL.

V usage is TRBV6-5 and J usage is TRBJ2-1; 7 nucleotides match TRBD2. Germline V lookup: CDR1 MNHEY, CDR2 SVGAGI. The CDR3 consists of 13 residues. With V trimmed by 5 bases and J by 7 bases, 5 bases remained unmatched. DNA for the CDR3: TGTGCCAGCAGTACCGGGGGGTGGAATGAGCAGTTCTTC. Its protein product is CASSTGGWNEQFF.

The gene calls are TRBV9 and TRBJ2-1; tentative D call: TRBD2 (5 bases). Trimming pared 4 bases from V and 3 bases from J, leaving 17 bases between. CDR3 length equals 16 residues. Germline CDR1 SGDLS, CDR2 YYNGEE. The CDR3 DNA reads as TGTGCCAGCAGCTCCAAACGGGAATATAACTACAATGAGCAGTTCTTC. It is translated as CASSSKREYNYNEQFF.

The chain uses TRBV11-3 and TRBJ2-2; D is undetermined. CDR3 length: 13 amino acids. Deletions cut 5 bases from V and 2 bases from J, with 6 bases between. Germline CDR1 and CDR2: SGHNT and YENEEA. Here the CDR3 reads CASSPGNTGELFF. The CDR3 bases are TGTGCCAGCAGCCCGGGCAACACCGGGGAGCTGTTTTTT.

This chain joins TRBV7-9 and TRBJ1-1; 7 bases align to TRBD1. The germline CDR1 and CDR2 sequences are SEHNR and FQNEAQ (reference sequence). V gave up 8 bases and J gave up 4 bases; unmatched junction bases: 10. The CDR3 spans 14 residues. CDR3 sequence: CASLGGGRGTEAFF. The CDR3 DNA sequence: TGTGCCAGCCTGGGAGGGGGCAGGGGCACTGAAGCTTTCTTT.

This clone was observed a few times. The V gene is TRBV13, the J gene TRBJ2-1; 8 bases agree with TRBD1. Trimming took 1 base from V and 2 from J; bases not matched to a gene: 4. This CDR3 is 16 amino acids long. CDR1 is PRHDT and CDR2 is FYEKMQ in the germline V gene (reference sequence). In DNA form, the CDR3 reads TGTGCCAGCAGCTTAGTGAAACAGGGGGCCTACAATGAGCAGTTCTTC. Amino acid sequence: CASSLVKQGAYNEQFF.